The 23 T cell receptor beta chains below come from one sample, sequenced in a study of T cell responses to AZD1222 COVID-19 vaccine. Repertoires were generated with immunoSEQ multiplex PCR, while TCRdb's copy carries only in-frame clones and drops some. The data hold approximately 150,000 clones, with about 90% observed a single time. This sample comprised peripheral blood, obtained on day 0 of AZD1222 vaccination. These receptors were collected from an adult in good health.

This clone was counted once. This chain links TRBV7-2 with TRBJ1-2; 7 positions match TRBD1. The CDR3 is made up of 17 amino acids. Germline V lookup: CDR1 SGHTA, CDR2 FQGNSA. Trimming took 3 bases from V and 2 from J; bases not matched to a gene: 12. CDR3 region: CASSFRRRQGTNYGYTF. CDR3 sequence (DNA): TGTGCCAGCAGCTTTCGACGGCGACAGGGTACCAACTATGGCTACACCTTC.

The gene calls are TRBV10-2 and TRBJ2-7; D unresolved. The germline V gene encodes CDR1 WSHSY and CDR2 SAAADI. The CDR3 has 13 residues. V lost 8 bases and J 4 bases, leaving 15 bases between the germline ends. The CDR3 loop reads CASATVAGYEQYF. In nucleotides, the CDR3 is TGCGCCAGCGCAACGGTGGCCGGATACGAGCAGTACTTC.

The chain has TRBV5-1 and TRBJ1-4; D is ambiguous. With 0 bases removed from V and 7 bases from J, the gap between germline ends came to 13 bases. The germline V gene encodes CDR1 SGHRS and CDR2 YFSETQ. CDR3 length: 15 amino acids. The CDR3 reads CASSLALDSSEKLFF. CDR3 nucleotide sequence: TGCGCCAGCAGCTTGGCCCTTGACTCTAGTGAAAAACTGTTTTTT.

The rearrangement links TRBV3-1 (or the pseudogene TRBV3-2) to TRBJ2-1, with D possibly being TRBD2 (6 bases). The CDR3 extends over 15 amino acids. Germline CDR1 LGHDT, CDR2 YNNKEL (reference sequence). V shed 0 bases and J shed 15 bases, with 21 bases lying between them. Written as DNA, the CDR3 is TGTGCCAGCAGCCAAGATCCCCGCGGTTACGGGGGTCTGTTCTTC. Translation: CASSQDPRGYGGLFF.

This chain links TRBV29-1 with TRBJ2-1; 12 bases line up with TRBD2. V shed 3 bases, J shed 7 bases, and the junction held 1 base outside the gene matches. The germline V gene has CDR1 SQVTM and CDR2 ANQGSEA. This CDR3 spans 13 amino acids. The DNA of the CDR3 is TGCAGCGTTGAGACTAGCGGGAGAAATGAGCAGTTCTTC. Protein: CSVETSGRNEQFF.

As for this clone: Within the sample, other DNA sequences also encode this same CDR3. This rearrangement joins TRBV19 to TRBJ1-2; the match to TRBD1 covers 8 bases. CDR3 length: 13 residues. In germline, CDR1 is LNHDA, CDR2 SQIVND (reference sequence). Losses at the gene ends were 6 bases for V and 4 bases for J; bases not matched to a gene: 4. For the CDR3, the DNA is TGTGCCAGTAGCCCCGGACAGGGCTATGGCTACACCTTC. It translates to CASSPGQGYGYTF.

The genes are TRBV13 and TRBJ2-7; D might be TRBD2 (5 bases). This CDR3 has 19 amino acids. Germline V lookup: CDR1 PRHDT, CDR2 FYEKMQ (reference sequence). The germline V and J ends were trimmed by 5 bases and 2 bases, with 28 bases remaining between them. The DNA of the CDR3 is TGTGCCAGCAGCATTCCGATCCTTCTACGTTCGGGGAACGCCTACGAGCAGTACTTC. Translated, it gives CASSIPILLRSGNAYEQYF.

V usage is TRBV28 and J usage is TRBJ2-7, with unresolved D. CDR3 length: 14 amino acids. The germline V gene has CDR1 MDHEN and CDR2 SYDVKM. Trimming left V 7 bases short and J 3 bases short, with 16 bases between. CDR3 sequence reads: CASKTAQVNYEQYF. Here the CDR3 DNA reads TGTGCCAGCAAGACGGCGCAGGTTAACTACGAGCAGTACTTC.

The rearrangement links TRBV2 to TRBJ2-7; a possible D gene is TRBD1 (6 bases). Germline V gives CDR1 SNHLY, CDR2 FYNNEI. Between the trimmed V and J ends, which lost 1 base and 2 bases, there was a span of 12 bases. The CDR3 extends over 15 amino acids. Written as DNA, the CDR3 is TGTGCCAGCAGTGAAGGACAGGCGGGCACCTACGAGCAGTACTTC. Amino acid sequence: CASSEGQAGTYEQYF.

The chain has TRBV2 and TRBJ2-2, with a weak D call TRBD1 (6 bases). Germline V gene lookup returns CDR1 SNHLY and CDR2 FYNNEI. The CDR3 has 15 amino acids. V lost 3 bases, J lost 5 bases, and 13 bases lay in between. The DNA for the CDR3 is TGTGCCAGCAGTGAGGAAAGGGGGAGTACCGGGGAGCTGTTTTTT. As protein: CASSEERGSTGELFF.

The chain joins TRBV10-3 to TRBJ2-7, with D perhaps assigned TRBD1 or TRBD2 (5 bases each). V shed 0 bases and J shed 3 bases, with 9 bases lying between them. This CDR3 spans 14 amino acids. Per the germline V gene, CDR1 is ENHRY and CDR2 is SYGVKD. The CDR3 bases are TGTGCCATCAGTGAGTCTGGGGGTATCTACGAGCAGTACTTC. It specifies CAISESGGIYEQYF.

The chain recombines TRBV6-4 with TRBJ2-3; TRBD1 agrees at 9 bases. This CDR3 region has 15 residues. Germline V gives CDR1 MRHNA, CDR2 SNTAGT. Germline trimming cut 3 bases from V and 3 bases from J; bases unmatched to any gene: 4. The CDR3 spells CASSEGDRATDTQYF. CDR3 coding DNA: TGTGCCAGCAGTGAGGGGGACAGGGCTACAGATACGCAGTATTTT.

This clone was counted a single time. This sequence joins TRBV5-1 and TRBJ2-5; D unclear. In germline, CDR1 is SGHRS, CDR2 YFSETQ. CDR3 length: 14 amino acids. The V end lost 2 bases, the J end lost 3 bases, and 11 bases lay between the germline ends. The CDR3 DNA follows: TGCGCCAGCAGCTTCACGGACGGAGAAGAGACCCAGTACTTC. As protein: CASSFTDGEETQYF. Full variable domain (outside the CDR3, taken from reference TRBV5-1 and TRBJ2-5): KAGVTQTPRYLIKTRGQQVTLSCSPISGHRSVSWYQQTPGQGLQFLFEYFSETQRNKGNFPGRFSGRQFSNSRSEMNVSTLELGDSALYLCASSFTDGEETQYFGPGTRLLVL.

The CDR3 DNA reads as TGTGCCAGCAGCCTCGCGCAGGGGGCTGAAGCTTTCTTT. Its translation: CASSLAQGAEAFF. V gene TRBV11-3 combines with J gene TRBJ1-1, with TRBD1 matching 7 bases. Germline values: CDR1 SGHNT, CDR2 YENEEA. The CDR3 is made up of 13 amino acids. Unmatched junction bases numbered 6, after V lost 5 bases and J lost 6 bases.

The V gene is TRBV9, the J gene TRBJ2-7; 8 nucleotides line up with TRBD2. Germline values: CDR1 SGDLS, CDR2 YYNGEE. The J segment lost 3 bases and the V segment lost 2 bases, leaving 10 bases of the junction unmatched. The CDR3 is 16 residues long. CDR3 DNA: TGTGCCAGCAGCGTTTCCGGGACTAGTGAGATCTACGAGCAGTACTTC. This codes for CASSVSGTSEIYEQYF.

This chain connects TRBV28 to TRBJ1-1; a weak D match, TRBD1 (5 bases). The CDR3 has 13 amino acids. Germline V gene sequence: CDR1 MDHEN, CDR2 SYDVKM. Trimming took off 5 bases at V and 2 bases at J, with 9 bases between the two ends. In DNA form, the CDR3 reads TGTGCCAGCAGTCGCGGGGGAAACACTGAAGCTTTCTTT. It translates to CASSRGGNTEAFF.

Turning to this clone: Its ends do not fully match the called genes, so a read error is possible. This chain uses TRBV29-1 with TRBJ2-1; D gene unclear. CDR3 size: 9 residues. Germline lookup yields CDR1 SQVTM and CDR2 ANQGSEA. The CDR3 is CSVGLGPLF. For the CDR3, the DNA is TGCAGCGTTGGATTAGGACCGCTCTTC.

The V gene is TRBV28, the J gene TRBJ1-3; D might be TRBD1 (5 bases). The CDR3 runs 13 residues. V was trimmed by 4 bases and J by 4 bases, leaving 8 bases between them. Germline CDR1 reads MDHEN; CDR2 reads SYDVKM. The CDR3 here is CASSWGRGNTIYF. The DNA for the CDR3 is TGTGCCAGCAGTTGGGGACGGGGAAACACCATATATTTT.

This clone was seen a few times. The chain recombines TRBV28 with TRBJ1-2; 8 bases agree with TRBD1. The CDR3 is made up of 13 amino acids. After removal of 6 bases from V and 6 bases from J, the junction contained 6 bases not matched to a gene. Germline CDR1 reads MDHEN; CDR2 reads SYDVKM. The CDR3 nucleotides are TGTGCCAGCAGCCCAGGGGGCTGGGATGGCTACACCTTC. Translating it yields CASSPGGWDGYTF.

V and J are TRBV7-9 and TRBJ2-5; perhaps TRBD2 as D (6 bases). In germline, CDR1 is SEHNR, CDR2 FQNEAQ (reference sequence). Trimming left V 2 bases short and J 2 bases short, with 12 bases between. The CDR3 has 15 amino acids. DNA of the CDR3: TGTGCCAGCAGCTTATCGGGCGGGGTGCAAGAGACCCAGTACTTC. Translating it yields CASSLSGGVQETQYF.

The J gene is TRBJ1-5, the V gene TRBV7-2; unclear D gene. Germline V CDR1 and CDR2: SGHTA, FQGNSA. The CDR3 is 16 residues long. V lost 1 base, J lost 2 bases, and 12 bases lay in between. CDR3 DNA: TGTGCCAGCAGCTTAGAGTCACAGCCCGGCAATCAGCCCCAGCATTTT. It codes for CASSLESQPGNQPQHF.

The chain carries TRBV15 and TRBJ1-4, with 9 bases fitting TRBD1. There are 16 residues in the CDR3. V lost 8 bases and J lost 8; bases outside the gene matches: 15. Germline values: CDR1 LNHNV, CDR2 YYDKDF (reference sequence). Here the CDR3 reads CATGTGTGIGREKLFF. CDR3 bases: TGTGCCACCGGAACCGGGACAGGGATCGGTCGGGAAAAACTGTTTTTT.

The CDR3 nucleotides are TGCGCCAGCAGCCAAGCTGGCTTAGCTCCACTTGGGGAGACCCAGTACTTC. As protein: CASSQAGLAPLGETQYF. This rearrangement joins TRBV4-3 to TRBJ2-5; D remains ambiguous. The V end lost 1 base, the J end lost 5 bases, and 20 bases lay between the germline ends. Germline V lookup: CDR1 LGHNA, CDR2 YSLEER. This CDR3 is 17 amino acids long.